The 2 T cell receptor beta chains given below trace back to one sample, sequenced in a study of glioma-infiltrating T cells. Amplification of TCR alpha and beta CDR3 regions from RNA used iRepertoire nested multiplex PCR. TCRdb re-called the multiplex PCR reads with MiXCR, one entry per CDR3 protein. The sample lists some 180,000 distinct CDR3 sequences, around 32% occurring once. Specimen: glioma tissue, nonneoplastic brain tissue, or PBMCs (not recorded which). The receptors were gathered from a human donor with low-grade glioma or glioblastoma, undergoing nonglioma brain surgery, or in good health (not recorded which).

This clonotype occurred once. This could be a read error, since a much larger clone is one nucleotide away. The V call is TRBV19, the J call TRBJ1-1, with a tentative D call TRBD1 (5 bases). Trimming removed 10 bases at V and 5 bases at J, with 26 bases between. The germline V gene encodes CDR1 LNHDA and CDR2 SQIVND (reference sequence). This CDR3 comprises 16 residues. CDR3 residues: CATHTTQLGEKTEAFF. The CDR3 DNA follows: TGTGCCACTCACACTACTCAACTGGGGGAAAAGACTGAAGCTTTCTTT.

Regarding this clonotype: This could be a read error, since a much larger clone is one nucleotide away. CDR3 in amino acids: CASILMSSGRAYEQYF. DNA for the CDR3: TGTGCCAGCATCTTAATGTCTAGCGGGAGGGCCTACGAGCAGTACTTC. This chain connects TRBV7-3 to TRBJ2-7; 12 bases match TRBD2. CDR3 length: 16 amino acids. Germline V gives CDR1 SGHTA, CDR2 FQGTGA.